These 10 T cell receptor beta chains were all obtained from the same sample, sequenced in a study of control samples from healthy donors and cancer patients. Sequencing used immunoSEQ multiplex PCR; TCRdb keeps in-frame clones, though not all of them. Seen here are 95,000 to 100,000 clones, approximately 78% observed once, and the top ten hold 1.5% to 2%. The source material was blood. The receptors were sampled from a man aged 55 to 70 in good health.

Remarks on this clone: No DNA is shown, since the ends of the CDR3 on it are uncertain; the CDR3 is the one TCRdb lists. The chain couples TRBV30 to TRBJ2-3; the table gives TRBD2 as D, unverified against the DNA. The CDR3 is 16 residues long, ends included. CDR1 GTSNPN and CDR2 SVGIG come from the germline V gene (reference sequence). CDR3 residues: CAWSFAGGIQNLPEYF.

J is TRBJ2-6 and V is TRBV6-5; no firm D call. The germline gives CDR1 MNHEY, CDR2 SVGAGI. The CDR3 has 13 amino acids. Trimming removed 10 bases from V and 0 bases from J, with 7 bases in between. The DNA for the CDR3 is TGTGCCACCGCATTCTCTGGGGCCAACGTCCTGACTTTC. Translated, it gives CATAFSGANVLTF.

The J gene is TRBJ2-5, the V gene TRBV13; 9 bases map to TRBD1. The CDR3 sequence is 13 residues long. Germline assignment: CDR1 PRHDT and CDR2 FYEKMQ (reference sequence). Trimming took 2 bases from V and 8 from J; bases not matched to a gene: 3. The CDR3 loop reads CASSLRDRDTQYF. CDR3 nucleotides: TGTGCCAGCAGCTTACGGGACAGGGATACCCAGTACTTC.

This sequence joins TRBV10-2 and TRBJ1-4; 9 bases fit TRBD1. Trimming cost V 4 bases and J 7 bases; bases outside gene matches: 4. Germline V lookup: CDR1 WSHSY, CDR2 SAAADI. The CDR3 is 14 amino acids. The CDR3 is CASSGGQGGEKLFF. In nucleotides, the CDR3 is TGCGCCAGCAGTGGGGGACAGGGAGGTGAAAAACTGTTTTTT.

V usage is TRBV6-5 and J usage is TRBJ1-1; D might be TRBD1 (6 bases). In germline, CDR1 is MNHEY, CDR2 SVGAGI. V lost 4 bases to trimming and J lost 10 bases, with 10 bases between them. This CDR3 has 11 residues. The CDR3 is CASSSQQGAFF. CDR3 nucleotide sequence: TGTGCCAGCAGTTCCCAACAGGGAGCTTTCTTT.

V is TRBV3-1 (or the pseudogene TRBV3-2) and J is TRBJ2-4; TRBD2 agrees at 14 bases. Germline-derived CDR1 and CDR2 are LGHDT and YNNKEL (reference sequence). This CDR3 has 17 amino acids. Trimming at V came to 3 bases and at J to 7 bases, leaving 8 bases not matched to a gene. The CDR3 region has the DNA TGTGCCAGCAGCCATCGACTAGCGGGAGGGCCGAGGAACATTCAGTACTTC. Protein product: CASSHRLAGGPRNIQYF.

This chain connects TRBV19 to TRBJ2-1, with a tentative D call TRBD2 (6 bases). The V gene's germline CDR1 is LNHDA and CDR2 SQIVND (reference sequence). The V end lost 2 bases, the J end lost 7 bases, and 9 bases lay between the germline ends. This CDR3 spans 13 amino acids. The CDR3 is CASSINGGNEQFF. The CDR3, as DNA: TGTGCCAGTAGTATAAATGGGGGGAATGAGCAGTTCTTC.

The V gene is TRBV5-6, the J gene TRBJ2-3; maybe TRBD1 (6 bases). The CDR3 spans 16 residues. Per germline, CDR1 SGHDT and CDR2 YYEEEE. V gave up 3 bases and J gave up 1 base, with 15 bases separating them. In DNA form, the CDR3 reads TGTGCCAGCAGCTGGGGGCAGGTCTCGGGCACAGATACGCAGTATTTT. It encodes CASSWGQVSGTDTQYF.

The CDR3 sequence is CAISAGGQGASTEAFF. The CDR3 DNA sequence: TGTGCCATCAGTGCGGGGGGACAGGGGGCAAGCACTGAAGCTTTCTTT. The gene calls are TRBV10-3 and TRBJ1-1; 12 bases map to TRBD1. Germline V gene data show CDR1 as ENHRY and CDR2 as SYGVKD. The CDR3 extends over 16 amino acids. J was trimmed by 4 bases and V by 4 bases; bases with no gene match: 7.

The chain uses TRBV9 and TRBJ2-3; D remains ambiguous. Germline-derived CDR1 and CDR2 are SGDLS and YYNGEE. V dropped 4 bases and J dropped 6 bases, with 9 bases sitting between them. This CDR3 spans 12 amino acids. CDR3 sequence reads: CASSYILDTQYF. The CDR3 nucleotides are TGTGCCAGCAGCTACATTCTGGATACGCAGTATTTT.